This passage covers 13 T cell receptor beta chains from one sample sequenced in a study of blood T cell repertoires in COVID-19. This table comes from immunoSEQ multiplex PCR, and its TCRdb copy is limited to in-frame clones, with some not included. The sample comprises about 130,000 clones, about four fifths of which are singletons, and approximately 10% rests with the top ten. Sequencing was carried out using PBMCs or T cells enriched from blood (not recorded which). The origin of the receptors is a man aged 45-65 years who had recovered from COVID-19.

The CDR3 loop reads CASSPRSTSGAPGELFF. CDR3 coding DNA: TGTGCCAGCAGCCCGAGATCGACTAGCGGGGCCCCCGGGGAGCTGTTTTTT. This sequence joins TRBV4-2 and TRBJ2-2; 11 nucleotides align to TRBD2. CDR1 and CDR2 (germline): LGHNA, YNFKEQ. CDR3 size: 17 residues. V gave up 4 bases and J gave up 6 bases; unmatched junction bases: 10.

The chain couples TRBV7-2 to TRBJ2-3; 8 positions match TRBD1. CDR1 and CDR2 from the germline V gene are SGHTA and FQGNSA. Trimming removed 5 bases from V and 4 bases from J; junction bases left unmatched: 5. The CDR3 loop spans 14 amino acids. CDR3 DNA: TGTGCCAGCAGCATGACACAGGGGGCAGATACGCAGTATTTT. Its protein is CASSMTQGADTQYF.

V usage is TRBV18 and J usage is TRBJ2-2; D unresolved. Germline V lookup: CDR1 KGHSH, CDR2 LQKENI. This CDR3 is 15 amino acids long. With 2 bases removed from V and 1 base from J, the gap between germline ends came to 8 bases. CDR3 in amino acids: CASSPSTVNTGELFF. For the CDR3, the DNA is TGTGCCAGCTCACCAAGCACAGTGAACACCGGGGAGCTGTTTTTT.

This clone was seen just once. The genes are TRBV10-1 and TRBJ2-5; 14 bases align to TRBD2. Germline V gives CDR1 WNHNN, CDR2 SYGVQD (reference sequence). The CDR3 is made up of 17 amino acids. V lost 7 bases to trimming and J lost 4 bases; unmatched junction nucleotides: 11. The CDR3 is CASTERGLAGVGETQYF. CDR3 nucleotide sequence: TGCGCCAGCACCGAACGGGGACTAGCGGGGGTTGGAGAGACCCAGTACTTC.

The CDR3 loop reads CASSNRTGNYGYTF. The CDR3 bases are TGTGCCAGCAGCAATCGGACAGGGAACTATGGCTACACCTTC. This sequence joins TRBV7-3 and TRBJ1-2, with TRBD1 matching over 8 bases. J gave up 2 bases and V 5 bases, and 4 bases lay outside the gene matches. Germline CDR1 SGHTA, CDR2 FQGTGA. The CDR3 runs to 14 residues.

The J gene is TRBJ2-7, the V gene TRBV3-1 (or the pseudogene TRBV3-2), with 7 bases aligning to TRBD1. V dropped 1 base and J dropped 2; count of bases not matched to a gene: 5. The CDR3 sequence is 15 residues long. The germline V gene has CDR1 LGHDT and CDR2 YNNKEL (reference sequence). CDR3 protein: CASSQGETGPYEQYF. CDR3 DNA: TGTGCCAGCAGCCAAGGAGAGACAGGGCCCTACGAGCAGTACTTC.

V usage is TRBV30 and J usage is TRBJ1-5; 10 bases match TRBD1. V was pared by 0 bases and J by 9 bases, with 20 bases of the junction left unmatched. CDR1 is GTSNPN, CDR2 SVGIG, per germline (reference sequence). This CDR3 is built from 19 residues. For the CDR3, the DNA is TGTGCCTGGAGTGTAAAAGAGGGTAGGGGACAGGGGCCGCTGAGGCCCCAGCATTTT. Protein: CAWSVKEGRGQGPLRPQHF.

The chain couples TRBV29-1 to TRBJ1-1, with a tentative D call TRBD1 (5 bases). V was pared by 7 bases and J by 5 bases, with 17 bases between. This CDR3 contains 13 residues. Germline V lookup: CDR1 SQVTM, CDR2 ANQGSEA. The CDR3 loop is CSAFLSGGTEAFF. Written as DNA, the CDR3 is TGCAGCGCCTTTTTAAGCGGGGGGACTGAAGCTTTCTTT.

The V gene is TRBV9, the J gene TRBJ2-2; D may be TRBD2 (6 bases). V lost 4 bases and J lost 5, with 18 bases in between. This CDR3 has 16 amino acids. CDR1 and CDR2 (germline): SGDLS, YYNGEE. CDR3 in amino acids: CASSPRDSQITGELFF. CDR3 bases: TGTGCCAGCAGCCCACGGGACTCCCAGATTACCGGGGAGCTGTTTTTT.

The chain couples TRBV3-1 (or the pseudogene TRBV3-2) to TRBJ1-2; 11 bases fit TRBD1. The CDR3 covers 16 residues. Trimming removed 6 bases from V and 8 bases from J; junction bases left unmatched: 14. Per germline, CDR1 LGHDT and CDR2 YNNKEL (reference sequence). The CDR3: CASRVAGTGGEYGYTF. The CDR3 coding sequence is TGTGCCAGCAGAGTCGCCGGGACAGGGGGGGAGTACGGCTACACCTTC.

The chain couples TRBV6-5 to TRBJ1-5; 7 bases fit TRBD1. Germline-derived CDR1 and CDR2 are MNHEY and SVGAGI. The CDR3 sequence is 15 residues long. J lost 4 bases, V lost 7 bases, and 10 bases had no gene match. CDR3 sequence reads: CASKSSGTDNQPQHF. The CDR3 coding sequence is TGTGCCAGCAAGAGTTCCGGGACAGATAATCAGCCCCAGCATTTT.

This rearrangement joins TRBV28 to TRBJ1-6, with a tentative D call TRBD1 (5 bases). This CDR3 has 15 residues. CDR1 is MDHEN, CDR2 SYDVKM, per germline. Trimming cost V 2 bases and J 1 base, with 6 bases left between them. As DNA, the CDR3 is TGTGCCAGCAGTTTACAGGGATCCTATAATTCACCCCTCCACTTT. This gives the protein CASSLQGSYNSPLHF.

This clone was seen a handful of times. The CDR3 DNA sequence: TGCAGTGCTAGTCGGGGGGCTGAAGGCTACACCTTC. It specifies CSASRGAEGYTF. The chain couples TRBV20-1 to TRBJ1-2; D may be TRBD1 (6 bases). Trimming took off 3 bases at V and 8 bases at J, with 13 bases between the two ends. There are 12 residues in the CDR3. Germline V lookup: CDR1 DFQATT, CDR2 SNEGSKA (reference sequence).